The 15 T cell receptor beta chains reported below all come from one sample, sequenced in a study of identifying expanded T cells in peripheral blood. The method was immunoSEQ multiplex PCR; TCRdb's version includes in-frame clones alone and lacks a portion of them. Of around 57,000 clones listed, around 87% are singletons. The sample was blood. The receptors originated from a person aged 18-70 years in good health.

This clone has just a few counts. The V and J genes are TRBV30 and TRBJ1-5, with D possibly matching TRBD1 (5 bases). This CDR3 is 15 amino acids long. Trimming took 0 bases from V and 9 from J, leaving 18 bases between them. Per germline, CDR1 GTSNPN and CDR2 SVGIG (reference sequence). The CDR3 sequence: CAWSVSSGGERPQHF. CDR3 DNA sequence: TGTGCCTGGAGTGTAAGCAGCGGAGGGGAGCGGCCCCAGCATTTT.

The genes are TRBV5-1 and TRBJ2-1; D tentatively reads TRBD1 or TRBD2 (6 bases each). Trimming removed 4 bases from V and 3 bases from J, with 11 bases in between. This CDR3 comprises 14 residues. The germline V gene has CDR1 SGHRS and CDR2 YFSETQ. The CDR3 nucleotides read TGCGCCAGCAGCATGGAGGGGGGCTACAATGAGCAGTTCTTC. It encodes CASSMEGGYNEQFF.

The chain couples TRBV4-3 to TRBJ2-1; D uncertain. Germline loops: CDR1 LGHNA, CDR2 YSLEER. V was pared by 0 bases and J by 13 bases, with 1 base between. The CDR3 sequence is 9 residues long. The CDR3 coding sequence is TGCGCCAGCAGCCAAGATCAGTTCTTC. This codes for CASSQDQFF.

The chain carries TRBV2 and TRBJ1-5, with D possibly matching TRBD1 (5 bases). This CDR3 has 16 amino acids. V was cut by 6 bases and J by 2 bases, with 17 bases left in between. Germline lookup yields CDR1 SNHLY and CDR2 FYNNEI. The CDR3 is CASRGVSPMGNQPQHF. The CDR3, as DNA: TGTGCCAGCAGAGGGGTCTCGCCTATGGGCAATCAGCCCCAGCATTTT.

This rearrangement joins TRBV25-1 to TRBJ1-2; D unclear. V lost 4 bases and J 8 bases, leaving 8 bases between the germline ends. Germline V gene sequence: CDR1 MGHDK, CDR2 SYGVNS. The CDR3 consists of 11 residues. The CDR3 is CASSATRGYTF. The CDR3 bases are TGTGCCAGCAGTGCCACTCGGGGCTACACCTTC.

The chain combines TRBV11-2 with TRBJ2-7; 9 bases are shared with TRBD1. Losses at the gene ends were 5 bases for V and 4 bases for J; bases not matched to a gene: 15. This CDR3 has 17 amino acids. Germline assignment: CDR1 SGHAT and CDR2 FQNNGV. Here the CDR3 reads CASSLRRGTGFQYEQYF. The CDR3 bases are TGTGCCAGCAGCCTCCGAAGGGGGACAGGGTTTCAGTACGAGCAGTACTTC.

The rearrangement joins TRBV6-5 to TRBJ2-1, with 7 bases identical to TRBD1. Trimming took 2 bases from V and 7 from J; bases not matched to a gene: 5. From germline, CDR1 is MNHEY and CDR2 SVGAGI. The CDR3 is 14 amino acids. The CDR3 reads CASSYDRVGNEQFF. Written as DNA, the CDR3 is TGTGCCAGCAGTTACGACAGGGTTGGAAATGAGCAGTTCTTC.

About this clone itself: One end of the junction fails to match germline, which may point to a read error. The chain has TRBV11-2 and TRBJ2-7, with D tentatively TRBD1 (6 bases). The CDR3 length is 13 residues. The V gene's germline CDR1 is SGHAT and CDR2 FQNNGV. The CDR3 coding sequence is TGTGCCAGCAGCTTAGATCCCAGGGGCAGGGTTGGCTTC. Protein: CASSLDPRGRVGF. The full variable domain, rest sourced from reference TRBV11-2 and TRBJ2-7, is EAGVAQSPRYKIIEKRQSVAFWCNPISGHATLYWYQQILGQGPKLLIQFQNNGVVDDSQLPKDRFSAERLKGVDSTLKIQPAKLEDSAVYLCASSLDPRGRVGFGPGTRLTVT.

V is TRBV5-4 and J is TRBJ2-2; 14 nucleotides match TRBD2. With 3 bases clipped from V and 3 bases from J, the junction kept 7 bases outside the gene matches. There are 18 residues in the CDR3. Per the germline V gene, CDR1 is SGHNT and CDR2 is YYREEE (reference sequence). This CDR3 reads CASSSPGLAGVDTGELFF. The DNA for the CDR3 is TGTGCCAGCAGCTCGCCGGGACTAGCGGGAGTTGACACCGGGGAGCTGTTTTTT.

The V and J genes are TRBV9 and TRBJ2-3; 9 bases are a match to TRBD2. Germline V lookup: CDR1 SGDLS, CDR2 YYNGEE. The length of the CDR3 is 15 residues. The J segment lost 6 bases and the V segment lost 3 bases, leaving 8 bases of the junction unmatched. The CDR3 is CASSGLAGAGDTQYF. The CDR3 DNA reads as TGTGCCAGCAGCGGATTAGCGGGGGCCGGGGATACGCAGTATTTT.

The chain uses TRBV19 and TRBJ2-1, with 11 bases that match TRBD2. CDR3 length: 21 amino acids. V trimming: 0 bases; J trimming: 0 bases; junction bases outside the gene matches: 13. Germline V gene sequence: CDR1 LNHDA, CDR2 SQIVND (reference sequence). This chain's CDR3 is CASSIEVTSGGSSSSYNEQFF. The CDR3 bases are TGTGCCAGTAGTATAGAGGTCACTAGCGGGGGTTCCAGTAGCTCCTACAATGAGCAGTTCTTC.

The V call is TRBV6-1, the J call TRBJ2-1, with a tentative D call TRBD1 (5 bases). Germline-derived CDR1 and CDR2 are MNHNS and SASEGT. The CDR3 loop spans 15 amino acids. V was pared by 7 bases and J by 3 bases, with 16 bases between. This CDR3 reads CASMERQPNYNEQFF. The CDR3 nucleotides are TGTGCCAGCATGGAAAGACAGCCCAACTACAATGAGCAGTTCTTC.

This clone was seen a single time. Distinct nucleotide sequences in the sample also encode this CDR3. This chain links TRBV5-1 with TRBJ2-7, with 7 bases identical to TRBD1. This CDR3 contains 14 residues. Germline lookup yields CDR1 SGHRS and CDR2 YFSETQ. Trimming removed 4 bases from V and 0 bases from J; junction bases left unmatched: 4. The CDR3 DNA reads TGCGCCAGCAGCCCGGACAGGATCTCCTACGAGCAGTACTTC. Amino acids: CASSPDRISYEQYF.

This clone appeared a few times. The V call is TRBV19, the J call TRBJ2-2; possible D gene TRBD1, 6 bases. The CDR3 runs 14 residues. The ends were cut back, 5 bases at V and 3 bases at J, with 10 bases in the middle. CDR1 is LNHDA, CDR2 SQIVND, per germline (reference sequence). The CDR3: CASSSGTHTGELFF. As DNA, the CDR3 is TGTGCCAGTAGTTCCGGGACACACACCGGGGAGCTGTTTTTT. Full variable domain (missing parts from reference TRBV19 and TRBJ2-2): DGGITQSPKYLFRKEGQNVTLSCEQNLNHDAMYWYRQDPGQGLRLIYYSQIVNDFQKGDIAEGYSVSREKKESFPLTVTSAQKNPTAFYLCASSSGTHTGELFFGEGSRLTVL.

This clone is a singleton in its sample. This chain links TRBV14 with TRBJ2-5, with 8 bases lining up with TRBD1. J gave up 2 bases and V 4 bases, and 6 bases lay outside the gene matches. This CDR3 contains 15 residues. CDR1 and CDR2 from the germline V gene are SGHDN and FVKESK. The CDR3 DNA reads TGTGCCAGCAGCCGGGGACAGGTTGTGCAAGAGACCCAGTACTTC. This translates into CASSRGQVVQETQYF.